Each of the 12 T cell receptor beta chains below was sequenced from the same sample in a study of CD8 T cells in ankylosing spondylitis. TCRdb processed the 5' RACE reads anew with MiXCR; each CDR3 protein has one entry. The sample yields some 290,000 distinct CDR3 sequences, around 18% seen once. Sequencing used blood, either unsorted or a sorted T cell fraction (not recorded which). The origin of the receptors is a male donor with ankylosing spondylitis or in good health (not recorded which).

Many counts were recorded for this clonotype. The gene calls are TRBV29-1 and TRBJ1-2, with D perhaps matching TRBD1 (5 bases). V lost 0 bases, J lost 5 bases, and 10 bases lay in between. CDR3 length: 13 residues. The germline gives CDR1 SQVTM, CDR2 ANQGSEA. The CDR3 DNA reads TGCAGCGTTGAAGATGGGGGTGGGTATGGCTACACCTTC. Its protein product is CSVEDGGGYGYTF.

This clonotype came up a few times. The chain couples TRBV5-1 to TRBJ1-2; no reliable D call. Germline CDR1 SGHRS, CDR2 YFSETQ. Trimming removed 0 bases at V and 2 bases at J, with 8 bases between. This CDR3 contains 14 residues. Here the CDR3 reads CASSLVAENYGYTF. The CDR3 nucleotides are TGCGCCAGCAGCTTGGTGGCAGAAAACTATGGCTACACCTTC.

The V call is TRBV5-1, the J call TRBJ1-2; D possibly corresponds to TRBD1 (5 bases). This CDR3 is 15 amino acids long. V lost 9 bases to trimming and J lost 8 bases, with 26 bases between them. The V gene's germline CDR1 is SGHRS and CDR2 YFSETQ. The CDR3 loop is CATHENPGASRGYTF. CDR3 DNA sequence: TGCGCCACCCACGAGAACCCTGGGGCCTCTAGGGGCTACACCTTC.

This clonotype was counted between two and nine times. This sequence joins TRBV6-5 and TRBJ1-6; D may be TRBD1 (6 bases). CDR1 and CDR2 (germline): MNHEY, SVGAGI. This CDR3 comprises 12 residues. V was cut by 6 bases and J by 8 bases, with 8 bases left in between. CDR3 DNA: TGTGCCAGCAGGTCAGGGGATTCACCCCTCCACTTT. It specifies CASRSGDSPLHF.

This clonotype came up a few times. V and J are TRBV9 and TRBJ2-1; TRBD2 is a possible D gene (7 bases). From germline, CDR1 is SGDLS and CDR2 YYNGEE. V was cut by 4 bases and J by 7 bases, with 15 bases left in between. The CDR3 has 14 residues. CDR3 sequence: CASSKPRGGNEQFF. In nucleotides, the CDR3 is TGTGCCAGCAGCAAACCTAGGGGGGGTAATGAGCAGTTCTTC.

A remark on this clonotype: One base away lies a much larger clone, so this may be a sequencing read error. This chain joins TRBV12-3 or TRBV12-4 and TRBJ2-2, with 9 bases fitting TRBD1. The CDR3 extends over 15 amino acids. After removal of 6 bases from V and 1 base from J, the junction contained 3 bases not matched to a gene. Here the CDR3 reads CASRAGQGNTGELFF. The CDR3 DNA reads as TGTGCCAGCAGGGCGGGACAGGGGAACACCGGGGAGCTGTTTTTT.

The genes are TRBV2 and TRBJ2-7; weak D call: TRBD1 (6 bases). Trimming removed 2 bases from V and 8 bases from J, with 19 bases in between. Germline V gene sequence: CDR1 SNHLY, CDR2 FYNNEI. This CDR3 is 15 amino acids long. This CDR3 reads CASSESIQGQTKQYV. CDR3 DNA sequence: TGTGCCAGCAGTGAATCCATTCAGGGGCAAACGAAGCAGTACGTC.

The chain recombines TRBV12-3 or TRBV12-4 with TRBJ2-2; D remains unclear. CDR3 length: 14 residues. Trimming shortened V by 2 bases and J by 4 bases, and 8 bases separated the two germline ends. The CDR3 DNA follows: TGTGCCAGCAGTTTAACGCATGTCACCGGGGAGCTGTTTTTT. Its translation: CASSLTHVTGELFF.

The table lists this clonotype with a few counts. The V gene is TRBV28, the J gene TRBJ2-2; perhaps TRBD1 as D (5 bases). The CDR3 is made up of 15 amino acids. The germline V gene has CDR1 MDHEN and CDR2 SYDVKM. The germline V and J ends were trimmed by 5 bases and 3 bases, with 13 bases remaining between them. This CDR3 is CASSPQRQYTGELFF. CDR3 coding DNA: TGTGCCAGCAGTCCCCAACGACAGTACACCGGGGAGCTGTTTTTT. The full variable domain, in which reference TRBV28 and TRBJ2-2 provide the parts outside the CDR3, is DVKVTQSSRYLVKRTGEKVFLECVQDMDHENMFWYRQDPGLGLRLIYFSYDVKMKEKGDIPEGYSVSREKKERFSLILESASTNQTSMYLCASSPQRQYTGELFFGEGSRLTVL.

This clonotype was seen only a few times. The rearrangement uses TRBV15 and TRBJ2-1, with D hard to call. The CDR3 is made up of 13 amino acids. Trimming removed 4 bases at V and 3 bases at J, with 7 bases between. Per germline, CDR1 LNHNV and CDR2 YYDKDF (reference sequence). Here the CDR3 DNA reads TGTGCCACCAGCAACGGTATCTACAATGAGCAGTTCTTC. It yields the protein CATSNGIYNEQFF.

The gene calls are TRBV10-3 and TRBJ2-5; D is ambiguous. Germline loops: CDR1 ENHRY, CDR2 SYGVKD. CDR3 size: 14 residues. The ends were cut back, 4 bases at V and 2 bases at J, with 11 bases in the middle. The CDR3: CAISARAEQETQYF. As DNA, the CDR3 is TGTGCCATCAGTGCTAGGGCGGAACAAGAGACCCAGTACTTC.

V gene TRBV4-1 combines with J gene TRBJ2-6, with 12 bases identical to TRBD1. V was clipped by 3 bases and J by 4 bases; unmatched bases: 10. The length of the CDR3 is 19 residues. The germline CDR1 and CDR2 sequences are MGHRA and YSYEKL. As DNA, the CDR3 is TGCGCCAGCAGCCAGGCCCGGGACAGGGGGCTTATCGGGGCCAACGTCCTGACTTTC. Protein: CASSQARDRGLIGANVLTF.